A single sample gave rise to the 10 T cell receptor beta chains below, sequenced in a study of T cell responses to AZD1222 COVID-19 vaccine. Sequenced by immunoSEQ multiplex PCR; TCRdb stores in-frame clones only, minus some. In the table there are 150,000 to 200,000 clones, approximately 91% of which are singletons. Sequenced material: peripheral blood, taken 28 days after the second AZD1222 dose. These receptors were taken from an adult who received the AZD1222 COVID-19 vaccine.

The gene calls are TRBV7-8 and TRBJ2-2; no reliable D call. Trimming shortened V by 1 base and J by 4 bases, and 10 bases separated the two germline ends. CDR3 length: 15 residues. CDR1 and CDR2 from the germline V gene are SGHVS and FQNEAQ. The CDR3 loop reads CASSLGDTVTGELFF. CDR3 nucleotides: TGTGCCAGCAGCTTAGGCGATACAGTCACCGGGGAGCTGTTTTTT.

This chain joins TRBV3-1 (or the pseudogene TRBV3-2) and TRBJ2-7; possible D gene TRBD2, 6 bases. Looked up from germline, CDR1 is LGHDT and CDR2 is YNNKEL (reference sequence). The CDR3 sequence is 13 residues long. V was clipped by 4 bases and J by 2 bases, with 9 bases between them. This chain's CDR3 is CASSPRETYEQYF. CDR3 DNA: TGTGCCAGCAGCCCCCGGGAGACCTACGAGCAGTACTTC.

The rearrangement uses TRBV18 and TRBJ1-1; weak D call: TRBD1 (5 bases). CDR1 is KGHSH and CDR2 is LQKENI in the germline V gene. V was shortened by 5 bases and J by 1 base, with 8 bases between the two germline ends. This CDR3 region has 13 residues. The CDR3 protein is CASSSTENTEAFF. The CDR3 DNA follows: TGTGCCAGCTCATCGACAGAGAACACTGAAGCTTTCTTT. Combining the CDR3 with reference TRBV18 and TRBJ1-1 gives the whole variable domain NAGVMQNPRHLVRRRGQEARLRCSPMKGHSHVYWYRQLPEEGLKFMVYLQKENIIDESGMPKERFSAEFPKEGPSILRIQQVVRGDSAAYFCASSSTENTEAFFGQGTRLTVV.

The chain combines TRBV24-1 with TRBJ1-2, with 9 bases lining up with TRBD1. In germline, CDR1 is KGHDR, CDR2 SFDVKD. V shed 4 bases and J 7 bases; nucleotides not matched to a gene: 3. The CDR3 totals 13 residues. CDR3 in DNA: TGTGCCACCAGTGAGAGGACAGGGGTTGGCTACACCTTC. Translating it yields CATSERTGVGYTF.

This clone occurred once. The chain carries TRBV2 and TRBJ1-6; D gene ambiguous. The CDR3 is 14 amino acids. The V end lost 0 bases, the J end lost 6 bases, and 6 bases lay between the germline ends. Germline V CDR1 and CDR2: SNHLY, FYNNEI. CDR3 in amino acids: CASSEAGFNSPLHF. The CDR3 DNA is TGTGCCAGCAGTGAAGCAGGGTTTAATTCACCCCTCCACTTT.

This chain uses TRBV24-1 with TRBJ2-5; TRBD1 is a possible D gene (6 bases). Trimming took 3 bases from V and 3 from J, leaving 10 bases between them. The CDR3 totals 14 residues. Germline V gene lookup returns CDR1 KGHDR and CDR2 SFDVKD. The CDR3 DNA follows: TGTGCCACCAGTGATCGGACAGTAGAAGAGACCCAGTACTTC. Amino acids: CATSDRTVEETQYF.

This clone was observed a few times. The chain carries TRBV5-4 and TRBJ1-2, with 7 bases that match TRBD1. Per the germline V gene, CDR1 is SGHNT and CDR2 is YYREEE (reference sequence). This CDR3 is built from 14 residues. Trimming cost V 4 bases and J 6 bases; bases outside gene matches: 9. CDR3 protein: CASSVKTGNDGYTF. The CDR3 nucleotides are TGTGCCAGCAGCGTCAAGACAGGGAACGATGGCTACACCTTC.

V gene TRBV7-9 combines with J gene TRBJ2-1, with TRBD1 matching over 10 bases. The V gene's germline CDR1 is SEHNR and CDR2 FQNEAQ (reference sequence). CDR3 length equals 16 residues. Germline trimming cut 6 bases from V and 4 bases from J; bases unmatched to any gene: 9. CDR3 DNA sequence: TGTGCCAGCAGTTTCGCCGGGACAGGGGTATACAATGAGCAGTTCTTC. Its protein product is CASSFAGTGVYNEQFF.

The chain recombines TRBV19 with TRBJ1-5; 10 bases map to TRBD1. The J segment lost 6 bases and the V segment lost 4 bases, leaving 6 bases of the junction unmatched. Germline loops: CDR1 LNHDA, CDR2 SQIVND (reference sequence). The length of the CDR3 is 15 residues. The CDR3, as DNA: TGTGCCAGTAGTACCGACAGGGGGCAGGGTCAGCCCCAGCATTTT. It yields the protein CASSTDRGQGQPQHF.

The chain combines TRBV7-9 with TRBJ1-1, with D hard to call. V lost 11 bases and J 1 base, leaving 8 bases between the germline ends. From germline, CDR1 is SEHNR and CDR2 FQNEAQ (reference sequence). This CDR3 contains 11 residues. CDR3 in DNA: TGTGCCGGAGGCCCGAACACTGAAGCTTTCTTT. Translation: CAGGPNTEAFF.